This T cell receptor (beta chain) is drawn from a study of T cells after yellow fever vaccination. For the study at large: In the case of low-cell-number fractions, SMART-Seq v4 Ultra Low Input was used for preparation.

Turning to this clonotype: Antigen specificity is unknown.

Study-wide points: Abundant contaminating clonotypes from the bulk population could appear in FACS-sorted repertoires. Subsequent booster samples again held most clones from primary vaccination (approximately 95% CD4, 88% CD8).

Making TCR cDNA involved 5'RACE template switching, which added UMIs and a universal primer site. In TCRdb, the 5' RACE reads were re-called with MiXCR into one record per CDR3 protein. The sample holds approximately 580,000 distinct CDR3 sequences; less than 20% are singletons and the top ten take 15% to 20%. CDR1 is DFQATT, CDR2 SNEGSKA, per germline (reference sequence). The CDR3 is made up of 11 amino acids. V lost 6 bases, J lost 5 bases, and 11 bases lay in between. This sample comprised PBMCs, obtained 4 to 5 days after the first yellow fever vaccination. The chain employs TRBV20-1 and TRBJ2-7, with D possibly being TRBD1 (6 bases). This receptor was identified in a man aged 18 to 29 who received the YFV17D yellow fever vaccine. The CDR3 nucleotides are TGCAGTGCAAGACAGGATAACGAGCAGTACGTC. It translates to CSARQDNEQYV.